This paragraph reports one T cell receptor beta chain. Its antigen is as yet unknown. The sample is drawn from a study of fetal regulatory T cell absence and autoimmunity. Study results and limitations: Broadly similar TRB gene family usage was seen in pancreas and cord blood.

The germline V gene encodes CDR1 SGHNT and CDR2 YENEEA. V lost 6 bases to trimming and J lost 2 bases, with 10 bases between them. There are 13 residues in the CDR3. This was a survey-level run. The protocol was immunoSEQ multiplex PCR, while the TCRdb copy is restricted to in-frame clones and leaves out a portion. Seen here are 85,000 to 100,000 clones, roughly 70% observed once, and the top ten hold 1.5% to 2.5%. The sequenced sample consisted of pancreas tissue. The chain combines TRBV11-3 with TRBJ2-5, with a weak D call TRBD1 (6 bases). This sequence was found in a male donor with IPEX syndrome. The CDR3 nucleotides are TGTGCCAGCAGGGCGAGGGGGCAAGAGACCCAGTACTTC. Translation gives CASRARGQETQYF.